This is a list of T cell receptor beta chains from one sample in a study of shared clonotypes between healthy human individuals. The repertoire was sequenced with immunoSEQ multiplex PCR; TCRdb's copy has only in-frame clones and lacks some. The sample contains roughly 500,000 clones, about 96% of which appear only once. Sequencing was performed on naive CD4+ T cells sorted from blood. The receptors derive from a young woman in good health. CDR3s include the opening cysteine and the closing phenylalanine or tryptophan. D genes are given only for firm matches. Only some rows state a clone size, as once, few, many or a class for expanded clones.

j_call: TRBJ2-6; clone_size: NA; d_call: NA; v_call: TRBV2; cdr3_nt: TGTGCCAGCAGTCAGGAGTCTGGGGCCAACGTCCTGACTTTC; cdr3_aa: CASSQESGANVLTF
j_call: TRBJ2-1; clone_size: NA; d_call: TRBD2; v_call: TRBV28; cdr3_nt: TGTGCCAGCAGTTTAACCGGCCCGGTAGCGGGACCAACCGGGTATGAGCAGTTCTTC; cdr3_aa: CASSLTGPVAGPTGYEQFF
j_call: TRBJ2-7; clone_size: NA; d_call: TRBD1; v_call: TRBV5-1; cdr3_nt: TGTGCCAGCAGCGCCGGGACAGGATTCTACGAGCAGTACTTC; cdr3_aa: CASSAGTGFYEQYF
j_call: TRBJ1-1; clone_size: few; d_call: TRBD1; v_call: TRBV27; cdr3_nt: TGTGCCAGCAGTTCCTGGACAGGGGGCACTGAAGCTTTCTTT; cdr3_aa: CASSSWTGGTEAFF
j_call: TRBJ2-3; clone_size: NA; d_call: TRBD1; v_call: TRBV4-1; cdr3_nt: TGCGCCAGCAGCCAAGTCACAGGGGGCTCGGGCACAGATACGCAGTATTTT; cdr3_aa: CASSQVTGGSGTDTQYF
j_call: TRBJ1-3; clone_size: once; d_call: TRBD1; v_call: TRBV6-6; cdr3_nt: TGTGCCAGCAGTAATAGACAGGGCTCTGGAAACACCATATATTTT; cdr3_aa: CASSNRQGSGNTIYF
j_call: TRBJ1-2; clone_size: NA; d_call: TRBD1; v_call: TRBV28; cdr3_nt: TGTGCCAGCAGTTCCTCGGGGACAGGGGGCGCTGGCTACACCTTC; cdr3_aa: CASSSSGTGGAGYTF
j_call: TRBJ2-5; clone_size: NA; d_call: NA; v_call: TRBV7-9; cdr3_nt: TGTGCCAGCAGCCCGGCGGGCCTCCCGAGGGAGCAGTACTTC; cdr3_aa: CASSPAGLPREQYF
j_call: TRBJ2-7; clone_size: NA; d_call: NA; v_call: TRBV5-1; cdr3_nt: TGCGCCAGCAGCTTGGCGGACAGCCCACGCTTACACTACGAGCAGTACTTC; cdr3_aa: CASSLADSPRLHYEQYF
j_call: TRBJ2-7; clone_size: NA; d_call: NA; v_call: TRBV12-2; cdr3_nt: TGTGCAAGTCCCGAGGGAATGGAGGCCTCCTACGAGCAGTACTTC; cdr3_aa: CASPEGMEASYEQYF
j_call: TRBJ2-7; clone_size: NA; d_call: TRBD1; v_call: TRBV6-5; cdr3_nt: TGTGCCAGCAGTCAACCAGGACAGGGCCCCTACGAGCAGTACTTC; cdr3_aa: CASSQPGQGPYEQYF
j_call: TRBJ2-2; clone_size: NA; d_call: TRBD1; v_call: TRBV5-1; cdr3_nt: TGCGCCAGCAGATTATCCGGGACAGCGAACACCGGGGAGCTGTTTTTT; cdr3_aa: CASRLSGTANTGELFF
j_call: TRBJ2-3; clone_size: NA; d_call: TRBD2; v_call: TRBV10-1; cdr3_nt: TGCGCCAGCAGTGAGTCGTCTAGCGGGAACACAGATACGCAGTATTTT; cdr3_aa: CASSESSSGNTDTQYF
j_call: TRBJ1-2; clone_size: once; d_call: TRBD1; v_call: TRBV7-9; cdr3_nt: TGTGCCAGCAGCGGATGGGGACAGGTCTATGGCTACACCTTC; cdr3_aa: CASSGWGQVYGYTF
j_call: TRBJ2-7; clone_size: NA; d_call: TRBD2; v_call: TRBV7-2; cdr3_nt: TGTGCCAGCAGCTGGAGACTAGCGGGATCCTACGAGCAGTACTTC; cdr3_aa: CASSWRLAGSYEQYF
j_call: TRBJ1-2; clone_size: NA; d_call: NA; v_call: TRBV7-9; cdr3_nt: TGTGCCAGCAGCTCTCGACAGAACCCTAACTATGGCTACACCTTC; cdr3_aa: CASSSRQNPNYGYTF
j_call: TRBJ1-1; clone_size: NA; d_call: TRBD1; v_call: TRBV6-6; cdr3_nt: TGTGCCAGCAGGTCCGGTCCGGGACAGGGGAACACTGAAGCTTTCTTT; cdr3_aa: CASRSGPGQGNTEAFF
j_call: TRBJ2-1; clone_size: NA; d_call: NA; v_call: TRBV7-5; cdr3_nt: TGTGTCAGAAGCCACCTAGGGGAAGTAGCCCGCCGCTCCTACAATGAGCAGTTCTTC; cdr3_aa: CVRSHLGEVARRSYNEQFF
j_call: TRBJ2-3; clone_size: NA; d_call: NA; v_call: TRBV5-1; cdr3_nt: TGCGCCAGCAGCTTGATCCAGCAAGATACGCAGTATTTT; cdr3_aa: CASSLIQQDTQYF
j_call: TRBJ1-4; clone_size: once; d_call: NA; v_call: TRBV7-4; cdr3_nt: TGTGCCAGCAGCTTAGATCGGGCAAGAAATGAAAAACTGTTTTTT; cdr3_aa: CASSLDRARNEKLFF
j_call: TRBJ1-5; clone_size: NA; d_call: NA; v_call: TRBV27; cdr3_nt: TGTGCCAGCAGTTTTCCTAATCAGCCCCAGCATTTT; cdr3_aa: CASSFPNQPQHF
j_call: TRBJ2-1; clone_size: NA; d_call: TRBD2; v_call: TRBV7-9; cdr3_nt: TGTGCCAGCAGCTTAACTAGCGGGAGAAACAATGAGCAGTTCTTC; cdr3_aa: CASSLTSGRNNEQFF
j_call: TRBJ1-2; clone_size: NA; d_call: NA; v_call: TRBV27; cdr3_nt: TGTGCCAGCAGTGCGTCCGGGACGGGTTATCGCTACACCTTC; cdr3_aa: CASSASGTGYRYTF
j_call: TRBJ2-3; clone_size: NA; d_call: TRBD1; v_call: TRBV6-5; cdr3_nt: TGTGCCAGCAGAGACAGGGGGGTCGATACAGATACGCAGTATTTT; cdr3_aa: CASRDRGVDTDTQYF
j_call: TRBJ2-1; clone_size: NA; d_call: NA; v_call: TRBV5-1; cdr3_nt: TGCGCCAGCAGCCTGCCCCCAGACAGAAAGAACATGTATGAGCAGTTCTTC; cdr3_aa: CASSLPPDRKNMYEQFF
j_call: TRBJ2-7; clone_size: NA; d_call: NA; v_call: TRBV7-8; cdr3_nt: TGTGCCAGCAGCCCGAGCTACGAGCAGTACTTC; cdr3_aa: CASSPSYEQYF
j_call: TRBJ2-5; clone_size: NA; d_call: NA; v_call: TRBV6-5; cdr3_nt: TGTGCCAGCAGTAAGACCCGGGTGGGGACCCAGTACTTC; cdr3_aa: CASSKTRVGTQYF
j_call: TRBJ2-7; clone_size: NA; d_call: TRBD2; v_call: TRBV10-3; cdr3_nt: TGTGCCATCGGCAGTGGGGCGGGGGGAGGCGAGCAGTACTTC; cdr3_aa: CAIGSGAGGGEQYF
j_call: TRBJ2-7; clone_size: NA; d_call: TRBD2; v_call: TRBV11-2; cdr3_nt: TGTGCCAGCGGAGCGGGAGCTAGCGAGCAGTACTTC; cdr3_aa: CASGAGASEQYF
j_call: TRBJ2-7; clone_size: NA; d_call: NA; v_call: TRBV6-5; cdr3_nt: TGTGCCAGCAGTTACGGAGGGATGACGTGGGAGCAGTACTTC; cdr3_aa: CASSYGGMTWEQYF
j_call: TRBJ2-7; clone_size: NA; d_call: NA; v_call: TRBV20-1; cdr3_nt: TGCAGTGCTAGAGAGATTAACGAGCAGTACTTC; cdr3_aa: CSAREINEQYF
j_call: TRBJ1-4; clone_size: NA; d_call: NA; v_call: TRBV27; cdr3_nt: TGTGCCAGCAGTTTGACTCCTGTAAGAACTGCAACTAATGAAAAACTGTTTTTT; cdr3_aa: CASSLTPVRTATNEKLFF
j_call: TRBJ2-7; clone_size: NA; d_call: TRBD1; v_call: TRBV28; cdr3_nt: TGTGCCAGCAGTTTATCGGGACAGGGCGCCTACGAGCAGTACTTC; cdr3_aa: CASSLSGQGAYEQYF
j_call: TRBJ2-7; clone_size: NA; d_call: NA; v_call: TRBV28; cdr3_nt: TGTGCCAGCACCTCCATATCCTCCGAGCAGTACTTC; cdr3_aa: CASTSISSEQYF
j_call: TRBJ2-1; clone_size: NA; d_call: TRBD2; v_call: TRBV28; cdr3_nt: TGTGCCAGCAGTCTGGGGACTAGCGGGGCCTACAATGAGCAGTTCTTC; cdr3_aa: CASSLGTSGAYNEQFF
j_call: TRBJ2-5; clone_size: NA; d_call: TRBD2; v_call: TRBV27; cdr3_nt: TGTGCCAGCAGTTTATTGTTAGCGGGAGGGCCGAAGACCCAGTACTTC; cdr3_aa: CASSLLLAGGPKTQYF
j_call: TRBJ2-2; clone_size: NA; d_call: NA; v_call: TRBV6-1; cdr3_nt: TGTGCCAGCAGTGGGGCCAAGGCTCTATGGGGGGAGCTGTTTTTT; cdr3_aa: CASSGAKALWGELFF
j_call: TRBJ2-3; clone_size: NA; d_call: TRBD2; v_call: TRBV30; cdr3_nt: TGTGCCTGGAGGAAAAGCGGGAGAGTGGGCACAGATACGCAGTATTTT; cdr3_aa: CAWRKSGRVGTDTQYF
j_call: TRBJ2-1; clone_size: NA; d_call: NA; v_call: TRBV6-6; cdr3_nt: TGTGCCAGCAGTGAGCGACAGGAAAATGAGCAGTTCTTC; cdr3_aa: CASSERQENEQFF
j_call: TRBJ2-7; clone_size: NA; d_call: NA; v_call: TRBV27; cdr3_nt: TGTGCCAGCAGGGGGTCTGTAGGGTTCCCCTACGAGCAGTACTTC; cdr3_aa: CASRGSVGFPYEQYF
j_call: TRBJ1-1; clone_size: NA; d_call: TRBD1; v_call: TRBV29-1; cdr3_nt: TGCAGCGCGGACAGGGGGCGAGCCACTGAAGCTTTCTTT; cdr3_aa: CSADRGRATEAFF
j_call: TRBJ1-4; clone_size: once; d_call: NA; v_call: TRBV28; cdr3_nt: TGTGCCAGCAGTTCCGCAACTAATGAAAAACTGTTTTTT; cdr3_aa: CASSSATNEKLFF
j_call: TRBJ1-1; clone_size: NA; d_call: TRBD1; v_call: TRBV7-9; cdr3_nt: TGTGCCAGCAGCTTGAGGGGGCTTTTGAACACTGAAGCTTTCTTT; cdr3_aa: CASSLRGLLNTEAFF
j_call: TRBJ2-4; clone_size: NA; d_call: TRBD1; v_call: TRBV30; cdr3_nt: TGTGCCTGGAGTTCGACAGGGCGGGCCAAAAACATTCAGTACTTC; cdr3_aa: CAWSSTGRAKNIQYF
j_call: TRBJ2-6; clone_size: NA; d_call: NA; v_call: TRBV27; cdr3_nt: TGTGCCAGCAGTTCCTCGGATGTTGGGGCCAACGTCCTGACTTTC; cdr3_aa: CASSSSDVGANVLTF
j_call: TRBJ1-2; clone_size: NA; d_call: NA; v_call: TRBV6-1; cdr3_nt: TGTGCCAGCAGTGAATTAGGGGCTAGCTACACCTTC; cdr3_aa: CASSELGASYTF
j_call: TRBJ2-7; clone_size: NA; d_call: TRBD2; v_call: TRBV5-1; cdr3_nt: TGCGCCAGCAGCGCAGACCTTAGCGGGAGGGCCACTCGCCGCTACGAGCAGTACTTC; cdr3_aa: CASSADLSGRATRRYEQYF
j_call: TRBJ2-7; clone_size: NA; d_call: NA; v_call: TRBV14; cdr3_nt: TGTGCCAGCAGCCAAGACCGTGTGGGCTACGAGCAGTACTTC; cdr3_aa: CASSQDRVGYEQYF
j_call: TRBJ2-5; clone_size: NA; d_call: TRBD2; v_call: TRBV5-1; cdr3_nt: TGCGCCAGCAGCTTGGGCGGGGGACGGCAAGAGACCCAGTACTTC; cdr3_aa: CASSLGGGRQETQYF
j_call: TRBJ2-3; clone_size: NA; d_call: TRBD2; v_call: TRBV4-1; cdr3_nt: TGCGCCAGCAGCCAAGCACTAGCGGGGTCAGATACGCAGTATTTT; cdr3_aa: CASSQALAGSDTQYF
j_call: TRBJ1-5; clone_size: NA; d_call: NA; v_call: TRBV28; cdr3_nt: TGTGCCAGCAGACCACAGGGAATCGGGAATCAGCCCCAGCATTTT; cdr3_aa: CASRPQGIGNQPQHF
j_call: TRBJ2-3; clone_size: NA; d_call: TRBD1; v_call: TRBV2; cdr3_nt: TGTGCCAGCAGTCCCGACAGGGGGCTGGCAGATACGCAGTATTTT; cdr3_aa: CASSPDRGLADTQYF